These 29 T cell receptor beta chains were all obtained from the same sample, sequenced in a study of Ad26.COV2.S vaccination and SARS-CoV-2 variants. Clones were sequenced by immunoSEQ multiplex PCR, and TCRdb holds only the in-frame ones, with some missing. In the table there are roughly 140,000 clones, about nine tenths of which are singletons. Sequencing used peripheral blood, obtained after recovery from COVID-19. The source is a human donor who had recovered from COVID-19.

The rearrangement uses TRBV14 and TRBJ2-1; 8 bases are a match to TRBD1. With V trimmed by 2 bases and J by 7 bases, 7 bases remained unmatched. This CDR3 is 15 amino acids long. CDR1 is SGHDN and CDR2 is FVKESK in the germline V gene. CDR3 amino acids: CASSQQSGGWNEQFF. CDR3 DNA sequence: TGTGCCAGCAGCCAACAATCAGGGGGCTGGAATGAGCAGTTCTTC.

The CDR3, as DNA: TGTGCCAGCAGCTGGGGGGACACCGCCTACGAGCAGTACTTC. Residues: CASSWGDTAYEQYF. The chain employs TRBV11-2 and TRBJ2-7; tentatively, D is TRBD1 or TRBD2 (6 bases each). The CDR3 consists of 14 residues. Germline V gene sequence: CDR1 SGHAT, CDR2 FQNNGV. V lost 4 bases and J 2 bases, leaving 12 bases between the germline ends.

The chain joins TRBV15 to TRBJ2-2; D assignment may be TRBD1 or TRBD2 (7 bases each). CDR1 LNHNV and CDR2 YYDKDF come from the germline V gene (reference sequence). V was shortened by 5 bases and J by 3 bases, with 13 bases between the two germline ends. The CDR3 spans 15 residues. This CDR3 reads CATSRPGGDTGELFF. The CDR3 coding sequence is TGTGCCACCAGCCGACCAGGGGGGGACACCGGGGAGCTGTTTTTT.

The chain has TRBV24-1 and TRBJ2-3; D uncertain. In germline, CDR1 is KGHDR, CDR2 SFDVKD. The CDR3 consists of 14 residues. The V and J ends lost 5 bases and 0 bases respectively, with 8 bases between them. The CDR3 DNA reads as TGTGCCACCAGTGGCCCAACTAGCACAGATACGCAGTATTTT. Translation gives CATSGPTSTDTQYF.

The CDR3 DNA is TGTGCCAGCGAAACCCATCCGGCGGGGGGGACGGGCAATGAGCAGTTCTTC. Translating it yields CASETHPAGGTGNEQFF. The gene calls are TRBV7-2 and TRBJ2-1, with 9 bases aligning to TRBD2. V trimming: 8 bases; J trimming: 6 bases; junction bases outside the gene matches: 17. Per the germline V gene, CDR1 is SGHTA and CDR2 is FQGNSA. CDR3 length: 17 residues.

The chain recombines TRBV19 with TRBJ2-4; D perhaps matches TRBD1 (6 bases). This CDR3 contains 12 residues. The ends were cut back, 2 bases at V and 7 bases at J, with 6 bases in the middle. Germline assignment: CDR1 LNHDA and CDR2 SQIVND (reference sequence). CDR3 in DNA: TGTGCCAGTAGTATAAGGGGGAACATTCAGTACTTC. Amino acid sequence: CASSIRGNIQYF.

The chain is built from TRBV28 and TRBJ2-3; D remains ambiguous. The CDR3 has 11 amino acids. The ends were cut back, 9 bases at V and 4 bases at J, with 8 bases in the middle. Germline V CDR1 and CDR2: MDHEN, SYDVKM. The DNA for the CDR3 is TGTGCCAGTGGGCTGGCAGATACGCAGTATTTT. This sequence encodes CASGLADTQYF.

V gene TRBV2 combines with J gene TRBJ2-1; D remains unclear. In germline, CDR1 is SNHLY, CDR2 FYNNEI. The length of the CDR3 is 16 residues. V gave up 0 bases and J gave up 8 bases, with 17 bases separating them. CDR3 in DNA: TGTGCCAGCAGTGAAGCGCCCATGCGCGGCAACGATGAGCAGTTCTTC. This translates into CASSEAPMRGNDEQFF. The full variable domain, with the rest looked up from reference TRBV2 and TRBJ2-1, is EPEVTQTPSHQVTQMGQEVILRCVPISNHLYFYWYRQILGQKVEFLVSFYNNEISEKSEIFDDQFSVERPDGSNFTLKIRSTKLEDSAMYFCASSEAPMRGNDEQFFGPGTRLTVL.

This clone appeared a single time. CDR3 nucleotide sequence: TGTGCCAGCAGCTTAGCCCTGGTGGAGACCCAGTACTTC. Translated, it gives CASSLALVETQYF. The J gene is TRBJ2-5, the V gene TRBV7-9; D gene unclear. The CDR3 spans 13 residues. Germline CDR1 and CDR2: SEHNR and FQNEAQ (reference sequence). The V gene lost 0 bases and the J gene lost 5 bases, with 7 bases spanning the gap. The full variable domain, with the rest looked up from reference TRBV7-9 and TRBJ2-5, is DTGVSQNPRHKITKRGQNVTFRCDPISEHNRLYWYRQTLGQGPEFLTYFQNEAQLEKSRLLSDRFSAERPKGSFSTLEIQRTEQGDSAMYLCASSLALVETQYFGPGTRLLVL.

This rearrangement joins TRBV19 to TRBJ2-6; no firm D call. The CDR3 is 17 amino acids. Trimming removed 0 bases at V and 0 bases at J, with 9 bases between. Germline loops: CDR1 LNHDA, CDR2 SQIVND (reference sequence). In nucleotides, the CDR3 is TGTGCCAGTAGTATAGATCTATCCCTCTCTGGGGCCAACGTCCTGACTTTC. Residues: CASSIDLSLSGANVLTF.

CDR3 sequence (DNA): TGTGCCAGTAGTATAGAGTCAGTACGGCATTTT. It specifies CASSIESVRHF. The rearrangement uses TRBV19 and TRBJ1-5; D uncertain. This CDR3 has 11 residues. V was pared by 0 bases and J by 15 bases, with 9 bases between. Germline CDR1 is LNHDA and CDR2 is SQIVND (reference sequence).

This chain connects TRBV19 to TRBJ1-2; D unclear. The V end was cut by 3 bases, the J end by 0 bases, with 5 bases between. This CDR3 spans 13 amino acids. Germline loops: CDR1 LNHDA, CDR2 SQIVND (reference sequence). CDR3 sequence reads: CASSIEANYGYTF. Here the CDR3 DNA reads TGTGCCAGTAGTATCGAGGCTAACTATGGCTACACCTTC.

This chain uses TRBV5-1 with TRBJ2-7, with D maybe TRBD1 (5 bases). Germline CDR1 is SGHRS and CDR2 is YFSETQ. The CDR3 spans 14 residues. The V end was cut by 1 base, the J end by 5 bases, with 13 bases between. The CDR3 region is CASSLTMTRDEQYF. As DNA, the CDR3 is TGCGCCAGCAGCTTGACTATGACCAGGGACGAGCAGTACTTC. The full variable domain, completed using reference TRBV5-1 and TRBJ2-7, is KAGVTQTPRYLIKTRGQQVTLSCSPISGHRSVSWYQQTPGQGLQFLFEYFSETQRNKGNFPGRFSGRQFSNSRSEMNVSTLELGDSALYLCASSLTMTRDEQYFGPGTRLTVT.

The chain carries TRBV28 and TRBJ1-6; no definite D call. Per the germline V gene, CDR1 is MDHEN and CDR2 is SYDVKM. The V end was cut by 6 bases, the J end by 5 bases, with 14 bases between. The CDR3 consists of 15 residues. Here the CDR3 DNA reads TGTGCCAGCAGAAATCAGGTATCCAATAATTCACCCCTCCACTTT. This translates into CASRNQVSNNSPLHF.

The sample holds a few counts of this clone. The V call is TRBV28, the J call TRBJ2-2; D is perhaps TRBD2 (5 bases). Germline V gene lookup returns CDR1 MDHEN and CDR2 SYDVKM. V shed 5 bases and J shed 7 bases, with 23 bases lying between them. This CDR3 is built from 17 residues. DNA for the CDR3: TGTGCCAGCAGTACCCCGTTAAGTACTAGAAGGTACGGGGAGCTGTTTTTT. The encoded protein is CASSTPLSTRRYGELFF.

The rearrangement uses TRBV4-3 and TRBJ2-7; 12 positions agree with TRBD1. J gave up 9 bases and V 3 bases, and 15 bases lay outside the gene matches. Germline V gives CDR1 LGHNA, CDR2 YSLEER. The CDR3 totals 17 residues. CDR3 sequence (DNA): TGCGCCAGCAGCCAGGCCCGATCCGGGACAGGGGGCTCCCTGCAGTACTTC. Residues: CASSQARSGTGGSLQYF.

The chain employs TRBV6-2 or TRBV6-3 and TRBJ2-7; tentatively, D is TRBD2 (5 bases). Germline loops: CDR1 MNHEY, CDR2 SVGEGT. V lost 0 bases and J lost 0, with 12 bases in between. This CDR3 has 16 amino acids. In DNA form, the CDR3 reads TGTGCCAGCAGTTACTCCGAGGGTTGGAGCTCCTACGAGCAGTACTTC. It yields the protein CASSYSEGWSSYEQYF.

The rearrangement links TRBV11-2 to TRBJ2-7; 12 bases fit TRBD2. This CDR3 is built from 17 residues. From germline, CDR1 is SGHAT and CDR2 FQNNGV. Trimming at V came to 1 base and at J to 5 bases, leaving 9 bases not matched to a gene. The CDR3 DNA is TGTGCCAGCAGCTTAGTGGCTAGCGGGGGGGCCCCCGACGAGCAGTACTTC. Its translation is CASSLVASGGAPDEQYF.

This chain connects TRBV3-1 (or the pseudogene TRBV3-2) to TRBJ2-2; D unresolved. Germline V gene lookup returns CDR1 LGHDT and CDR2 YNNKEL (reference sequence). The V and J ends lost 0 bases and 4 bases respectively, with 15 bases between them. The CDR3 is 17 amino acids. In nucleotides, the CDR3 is TGTGCCAGCAGCCAAGATTTAGCCCCGACGAGCACCGGGGAGCTGTTTTTT. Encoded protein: CASSQDLAPTSTGELFF.

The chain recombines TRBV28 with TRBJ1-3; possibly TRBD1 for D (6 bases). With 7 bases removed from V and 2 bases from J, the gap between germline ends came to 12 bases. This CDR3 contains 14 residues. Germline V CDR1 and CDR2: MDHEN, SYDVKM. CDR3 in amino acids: CASTPDRTGNTIYF. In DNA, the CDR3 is TGTGCCAGCACACCGGACAGAACTGGAAACACCATATATTTT.

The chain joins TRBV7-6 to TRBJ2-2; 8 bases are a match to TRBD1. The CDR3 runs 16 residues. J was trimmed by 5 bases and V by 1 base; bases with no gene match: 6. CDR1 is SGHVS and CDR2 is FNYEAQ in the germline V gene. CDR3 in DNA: TGTGCCAGCAGCTTAGGAGGACAGGGTGGAACCGGGGAGCTGTTTTTT. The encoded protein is CASSLGGQGGTGELFF. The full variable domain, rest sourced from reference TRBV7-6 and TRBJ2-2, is GAGVSQSPRYKVTKRGQDVALRCDPISGHVSLYWYRQALGQGPEFLTYFNYEAQQDKSGLPNDRFSAERPEGSISTLTIQRTEQRDSAMYRCASSLGGQGGTGELFFGEGSRLTVL.

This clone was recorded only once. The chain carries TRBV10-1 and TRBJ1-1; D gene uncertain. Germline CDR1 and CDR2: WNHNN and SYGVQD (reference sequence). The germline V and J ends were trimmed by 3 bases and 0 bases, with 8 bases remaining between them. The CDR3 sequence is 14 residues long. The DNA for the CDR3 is TGCGCCAGCAGTGACGGACGCTTGAACACTGAAGCTTTCTTT. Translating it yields CASSDGRLNTEAFF.

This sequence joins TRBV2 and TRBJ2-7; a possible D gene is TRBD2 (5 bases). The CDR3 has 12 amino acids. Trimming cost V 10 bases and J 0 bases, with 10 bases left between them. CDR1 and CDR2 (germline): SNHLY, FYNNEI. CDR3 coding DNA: TGTGCCACCGGACGGGACTCCTACGAGCAGTACTTC. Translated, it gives CATGRDSYEQYF.

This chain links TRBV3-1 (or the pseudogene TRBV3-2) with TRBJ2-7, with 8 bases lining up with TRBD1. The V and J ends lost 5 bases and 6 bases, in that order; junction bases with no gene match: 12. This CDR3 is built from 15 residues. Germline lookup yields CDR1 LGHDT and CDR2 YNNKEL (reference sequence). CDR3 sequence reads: CASSLADRGGSEQYF. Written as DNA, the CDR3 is TGTGCCAGCAGCTTGGCCGACAGGGGCGGAAGCGAGCAGTACTTC.

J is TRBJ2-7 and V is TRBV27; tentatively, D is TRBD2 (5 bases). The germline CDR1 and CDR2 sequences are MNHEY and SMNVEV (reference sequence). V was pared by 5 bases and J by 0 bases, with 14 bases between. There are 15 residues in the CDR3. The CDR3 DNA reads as TGTGCCAGCAGTCCTGGACTCACGAGCTCCTACGAGCAGTACTTC. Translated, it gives CASSPGLTSSYEQYF.

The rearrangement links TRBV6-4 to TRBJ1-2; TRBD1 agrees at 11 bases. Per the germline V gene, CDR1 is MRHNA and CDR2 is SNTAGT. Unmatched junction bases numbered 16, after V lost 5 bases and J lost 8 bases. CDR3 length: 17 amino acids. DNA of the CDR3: TGTGCCAGCAGTCCCCCGGGACAGGGGGGTCCTCCATGGGGCTACACCTTC. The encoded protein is CASSPPGQGGPPWGYTF.

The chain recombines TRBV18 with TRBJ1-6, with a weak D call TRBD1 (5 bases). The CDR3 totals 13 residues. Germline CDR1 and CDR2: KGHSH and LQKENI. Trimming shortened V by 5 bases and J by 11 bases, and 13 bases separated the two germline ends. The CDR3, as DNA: TGTGCCAGCTCAACGGGGGATTATACACCCCTCCACTTT. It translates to CASSTGDYTPLHF.

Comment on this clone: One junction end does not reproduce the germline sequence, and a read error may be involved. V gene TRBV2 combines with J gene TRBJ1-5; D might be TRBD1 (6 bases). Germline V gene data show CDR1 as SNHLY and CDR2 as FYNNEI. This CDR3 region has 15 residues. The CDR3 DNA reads TGTGCCAGCAGCGAAGGGGGGTATAGCAATCAGCCCCAGCATTTT. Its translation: CASSEGGYSNQPQHF.

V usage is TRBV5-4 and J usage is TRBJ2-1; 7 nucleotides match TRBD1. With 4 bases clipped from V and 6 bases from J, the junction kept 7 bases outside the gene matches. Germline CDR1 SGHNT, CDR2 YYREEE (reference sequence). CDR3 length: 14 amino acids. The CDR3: CASSLTGYVNEQFF. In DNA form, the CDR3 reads TGTGCCAGCAGCCTGACAGGGTACGTCAATGAGCAGTTCTTC.